The 26 T cell receptor beta chains reported below all come from one sample, sequenced in a study of somatic mutations in cytotoxic T cells in rheumatoid arthritis. Repertoires were generated with immunoSEQ multiplex PCR, while TCRdb's copy carries only in-frame clones and drops some. Counted here are roughly 14,000 clones, approximately 90% occurring once; the ten biggest clones make up approximately 19%. Sequencing input: CD4+ T cells sorted from blood. These receptors all come from a man in his 70s with rheumatoid arthritis.

This clone was counted only a few times. V and J are TRBV27 and TRBJ1-6; D is uncertain. Germline CDR1 is MNHEY and CDR2 is SMNVEV (reference sequence). The CDR3 loop spans 14 amino acids. Trimming stripped 3 bases from V and 8 bases from J, with 11 bases between. The CDR3 DNA reads as TGTGCCAGCAGTTTTAACTTACTTTATTCACCCCTCCACTTT. This encodes CASSFNLLYSPLHF.

The gene calls are TRBV6-1 and TRBJ1-3; a weak D match, TRBD1 (5 bases). Germline loops: CDR1 MNHNS, CDR2 SASEGT. V lost 4 bases, J lost 5 bases, and 30 bases lay in between. This CDR3 has 20 residues. CDR3 loop: CASSGPVPGRRTSWRNTIYF. The CDR3 DNA is TGTGCCAGCAGTGGGCCGGTTCCTGGCCGTCGGACAAGTTGGAGAAACACCATATATTTT.

The chain recombines TRBV2 with TRBJ2-3; a weak D match, TRBD1 (6 bases). This CDR3 contains 13 residues. Between the trimmed V and J ends, which lost 6 bases and 6 bases, there was a span of 13 bases. The germline V gene encodes CDR1 SNHLY and CDR2 FYNNEI. CDR3 sequence (DNA): TGTGCCAGCAGGGCACAGGGTTTCGATACGCAGTATTTT. It yields the protein CASRAQGFDTQYF.

The V and J genes are TRBV11-2 and TRBJ2-3; no definite D call. V lost 3 bases, J lost 2 bases, and 12 bases lay in between. Germline values: CDR1 SGHAT, CDR2 FQNNGV. The CDR3 runs to 15 residues. DNA of the CDR3: TGTGCCAGCAGCTTTAACTCGATTTCCACAGATACGCAGTATTTT. Residues: CASSFNSISTDTQYF.

The chain has TRBV30 and TRBJ2-2, with D possibly TRBD1 on 6 matching bases. The germline V and J ends were trimmed by 0 bases and 2 bases, with 13 bases remaining between them. CDR3 size: 16 residues. The V gene's germline CDR1 is GTSNPN and CDR2 SVGIG (reference sequence). CDR3 loop: CAWSVRSRGNTGELFF. Here the CDR3 DNA reads TGTGCCTGGAGTGTACGTTCCAGGGGAAACACCGGGGAGCTGTTTTTT.

A note on this clone: The junction shows a germline mismatch at one end, possibly a read error. The chain is built from TRBV19 and TRBJ2-7, with TRBD2 as a possible D gene (6 bases). The CDR3 loop spans 14 amino acids. Germline V gene data show CDR1 as LNHDA and CDR2 as SQIVND (reference sequence). This CDR3 is CASSNGGVSNEQYF. CDR3 DNA sequence: TGTGCCAGTAGTAACGGAGGGGTCTCCAACGAGCAGTACTTC.

The chain links TRBV18 to TRBJ1-6, with TRBD1 identical over 9 bases. V dropped 0 bases and J dropped 9; count of bases not matched to a gene: 3. This CDR3 has 15 residues. Germline CDR1 KGHSH, CDR2 LQKENI. CDR3: CASSPPTGGSSPLHF. The CDR3 nucleotides read TGTGCCAGCTCACCACCGACAGGGGGGTCTTCACCCCTCCACTTT.

The chain joins TRBV10-3 to TRBJ1-5; D ambiguous. This CDR3 comprises 15 residues. CDR1 is ENHRY and CDR2 is SYGVKD in the germline V gene. V lost 6 bases and J lost 0, with 12 bases in between. The CDR3 DNA is TGTGCCATCAGCTCGGACGGGAATAGCAATCAGCCCCAGCATTTT. This sequence encodes CAISSDGNSNQPQHF.

Only one count was recorded for this clone. The chain joins TRBV4-2 to TRBJ1-6; 8 nucleotides line up with TRBD1. The J segment lost 10 bases and the V segment lost 0 bases, leaving 8 bases of the junction unmatched. Per the germline V gene, CDR1 is LGHNA and CDR2 is YNFKEQ. The CDR3 totals 16 residues. The CDR3 sequence: CASSQEDTGGKSPLHF. DNA for the CDR3: TGTGCCAGCAGCCAAGAGGACACAGGGGGTAAGTCACCCCTCCACTTT.

The chain combines TRBV2 with TRBJ1-2; no clear D. Trimming removed 6 bases from V and 4 bases from J, with 15 bases in between. The CDR3 runs 14 residues. Germline CDR1 and CDR2: SNHLY and FYNNEI. Written as DNA, the CDR3 is TGTGCCAGCAGAGCCGGGATCACGGTCTATGGCTACACCTTC. It encodes CASRAGITVYGYTF.

DNA for the CDR3: TGCGCCAGCAGCAGCTTGGCCTCGACCAGGGCAGGGCCAGCCTACAATGAGCAGTTCTTC. It yields the protein CASSSLASTRAGPAYNEQFF. V gene TRBV5-1 combines with J gene TRBJ2-1; maybe TRBD1 (5 bases). Germline V lookup: CDR1 SGHRS, CDR2 YFSETQ. The V and J ends lost 4 bases and 2 bases respectively, with 28 bases between them. CDR3 length: 20 amino acids. Together with reference TRBV5-1 and TRBJ2-1, the CDR3 gives the full variable domain: KAGVTQTPRYLIKTRGQQVTLSCSPISGHRSVSWYQQTPGQGLQFLFEYFSETQRNKGNFPGRFSGRQFSNSRSEMNVSTLELGDSALYLCASSSLASTRAGPAYNEQFFGPGTRLTVL.

This chain uses TRBV9 with TRBJ1-2, with a weak D call TRBD1 (6 bases). The CDR3 covers 18 residues. V lost 0 bases to trimming and J lost 8 bases, with 26 bases between them. CDR1 SGDLS and CDR2 YYNGEE come from the germline V gene. CDR3 coding DNA: TGTGCCAGCAGCGTAGGCGTAGGGGGAACACCACTACTCACGGGCTACACCTTC. Protein product: CASSVGVGGTPLLTGYTF. Variable domain in full (rest from reference TRBV9 and TRBJ1-2): DSGVTQTPKHLITATGQRVTLRCSPRSGDLSVYWYQQSLDQGLQFLIQYYNGEERAKGNILERFSAQQFPDLHSELNLSSLELGDSALYFCASSVGVGGTPLLTGYTFGSGTRLTVV.

The V and J genes are TRBV5-1 and TRBJ2-1; the match to TRBD2 covers 14 bases. Germline CDR1 and CDR2: SGHRS and YFSETQ. The length of the CDR3 is 16 residues. V trimming: 4 bases; J trimming: 6 bases; junction bases outside the gene matches: 6. The CDR3 protein is CASSRPGTSGGNEQFF. For the CDR3, the DNA is TGCGCCAGCAGCCGTCCCGGGACTAGCGGGGGCAATGAGCAGTTCTTC.

This rearrangement joins TRBV6-1 to TRBJ2-5, with TRBD2 matching over 8 bases. With V trimmed by 2 bases and J by 5 bases, 7 bases remained unmatched. The germline V gene encodes CDR1 MNHNS and CDR2 SASEGT. The CDR3 contains 15 residues. The CDR3: CASSEIGLAIETQYF. The CDR3, as DNA: TGTGCCAGCAGTGAAATTGGACTAGCTATCGAGACCCAGTACTTC.

The rearrangement uses TRBV7-2 and TRBJ2-2; D is possibly TRBD2 (7 bases). V shed 3 bases and J shed 6 bases, with 14 bases lying between them. The CDR3 length is 15 residues. From germline, CDR1 is SGHTA and CDR2 FQGNSA. The CDR3 loop reads CASSFSAGAPGELFF. The CDR3 nucleotides read TGTGCCAGCAGCTTTTCGGCGGGGGCCCCCGGGGAGCTGTTTTTT.

This clone was seen only once. J is TRBJ1-5 and V is TRBV5-1; D possibly corresponds to TRBD1 (6 bases). Germline assignment: CDR1 SGHRS and CDR2 YFSETQ. CDR3 size: 15 residues. The V end was cut by 0 bases, the J end by 2 bases, with 9 bases between. In DNA form, the CDR3 reads TGCGCCAGCAGCTTGGGGGCAGGGGGCAATCAGCCCCAGCATTTT. Translated, it gives CASSLGAGGNQPQHF.

This clone was seen only a few times. The rearrangement uses TRBV28 and TRBJ2-2, with D possibly being TRBD1 (5 bases). Trimming shortened V by 3 bases and J by 5 bases, and 13 bases separated the two germline ends. The CDR3 has 15 residues. Germline V CDR1 and CDR2: MDHEN, SYDVKM. The CDR3 coding sequence is TGTGCCAGCAGTTTGGGGCAGGGTGCAACCGGGGAGCTGTTTTTT. Protein sequence: CASSLGQGATGELFF.

The V and J genes are TRBV5-5 and TRBJ2-7, with TRBD2 matching 10 bases. V lost 4 bases, J lost 0 bases, and 10 bases stayed unmatched. This CDR3 contains 17 residues. Germline CDR1 reads SGHKS; CDR2 reads YYEKEE (reference sequence). The CDR3 loop reads CASSVQPSGGGSYEQYF. The CDR3 DNA reads TGTGCCAGCAGCGTCCAACCTAGCGGGGGAGGCTCCTACGAGCAGTACTTC.

The chain couples TRBV28 to TRBJ2-7; maybe TRBD1 (5 bases). With 5 bases removed from V and 2 bases from J, the gap between germline ends came to 13 bases. Germline V lookup: CDR1 MDHEN, CDR2 SYDVKM. The CDR3 contains 14 residues. In DNA, the CDR3 is TGTGCCAGCAGTATCATCGCGACAGCCTACGAGCAGTACTTC. Translated: CASSIIATAYEQYF.

This chain uses TRBV28 with TRBJ2-3; 9 nucleotides align to TRBD2. Germline loops: CDR1 MDHEN, CDR2 SYDVKM. The V gene end was trimmed by 5 bases and the J gene end by 0 bases; junction bases not matched to a gene: 3. The CDR3 spans 15 residues. The CDR3 bases are TGTGCCAGCAGTCAGAGCGGGAGGAGCACAGATACGCAGTATTTT. Protein: CASSQSGRSTDTQYF.

V and J are TRBV7-9 and TRBJ1-4; D is ambiguous. Germline V gene lookup returns CDR1 SEHNR and CDR2 FQNEAQ (reference sequence). CDR3 size: 15 residues. Trimming shortened V by 0 bases and J by 0 bases, and 5 bases separated the two germline ends. The chain's CDR3 is CASSLAPSTNEKLFF. CDR3 in DNA: TGTGCCAGCAGCTTAGCCCCCTCAACTAATGAAAAACTGTTTTTT.

The chain joins TRBV27 to TRBJ2-7; TRBD2 agrees at 9 bases. The CDR3 runs 15 residues. Germline-derived CDR1 and CDR2 are MNHEY and SMNVEV (reference sequence). Trimming cost V 1 base and J 7 bases; bases outside gene matches: 8. The CDR3 DNA sequence: TGTGCCAGCAGTTTATTGGCTAGCGGGAAAATAGAGCAGTACTTC. Amino acids: CASSLLASGKIEQYF.

This rearrangement joins TRBV11-2 to TRBJ2-2; 11 nucleotides agree with TRBD2. The CDR3 spans 18 residues. Germline CDR1 reads SGHAT; CDR2 reads FQNNGV. Unmatched junction bases numbered 9, after V lost 6 bases and J lost 0 bases. The CDR3 is CASRPGLAVLANTGELFF. CDR3 nucleotides: TGTGCCAGCAGGCCGGGACTAGCGGTCCTCGCGAACACCGGGGAGCTGTTTTTT.

The chain carries TRBV25-1 and TRBJ1-6; D remains unclear. The germline V gene has CDR1 MGHDK and CDR2 SYGVNS. This CDR3 has 15 amino acids. V was pared by 0 bases and J by 8 bases, with 11 bases between. The CDR3 DNA follows: TGTGCCAGCAGTGAATATTCGGGGATCGATTCACCCCTCCACTTT. Its translation: CASSEYSGIDSPLHF.

The J gene is TRBJ2-5, the V gene TRBV7-6, with D maybe TRBD1 (6 bases). V dropped 4 bases and J dropped 9 bases, with 9 bases sitting between them. There are 11 residues in the CDR3. CDR1 and CDR2 (germline): SGHVS, FNYEAQ. The chain's CDR3 is CASSSAGAQYF. DNA of the CDR3: TGTGCCAGCAGCTCCGCAGGGGCCCAGTACTTC.

This clone was found once. V gene TRBV7-2 combines with J gene TRBJ2-3; weak D call: TRBD1 (6 bases). The CDR3 runs to 13 residues. The germline V gene has CDR1 SGHTA and CDR2 FQGNSA. V was pared by 6 bases and J by 10 bases, with 17 bases between. In DNA, the CDR3 is TGTGCCAGCAGTCTAAACAGGGCAGGGGCGCAGTATTTT. This codes for CASSLNRAGAQYF.